This T cell receptor (beta chain) was documented in a study of CD8 T cells in Susac syndrome. Overall study findings and caveats: CD4+ T cell repertoires in Susac syndrome exhibited no evidence of clonal expansion.

The authors carried out high-throughput sequencing of TCR beta. They applied it to CD8+ and CD4+ T cells obtained from blood. Fulfillment of recently defined diagnostic criteria for definite or probable disease was shown by the patients with Susac syndrome. CDR1 is SGDLS and CDR2 is YYNGEE in the germline V gene. CDR3 size: 14 residues. V shed 3 bases and J shed 2 bases, with 12 bases lying between them. Random hexamers were used to reverse transcribe an amount of roughly 0.45 to 1 ug RNA. TCRdb reanalysed the immunoSEQ multiplex PCR reads using MiXCR and keeps one entry per CDR3 protein. The repertoire includes over 120,000 distinct CDR3 sequences, roughly 94% of them detected once, and roughly 0.14% sits in the top ten. With regard to this clonotype: The antigen is not known.

The genes are TRBV9 and TRBJ2-7; possible D gene TRBD1, 5 bases. The TCR was taken from a human donor with Susac syndrome. The sequenced material came from CD4+ T cells from PBMCs. The DNA for the CDR3 is TGTGCCAGCAGCGGAAGGCCAGGGACCTACGAGCAGTACTTC. Translation gives CASSGRPGTYEQYF.